This TCR beta chain emerged from a study of memory CD4+ T cells and cytomegalovirus serostatus. Study-wide results and limits: The CMV-associated TCR signature appears largely within the CD4+ memory repertoire. Of under 200 reported CMV TCRbeta sequences, 65 to 85 were found in memory CD4+ repertoires.

Single viable CD3+CD4+CD8-CD45RO+ cells were sorted as the memory CD4+ T cells. The length of the CDR3 is 13 residues. The germline V gene has CDR1 SQVTM and CDR2 ANQGSEA. Trimming took off 3 bases at V and 4 bases at J, with 9 bases between the two ends. Comments on this clone: Its specificity is not known.

The protocol was immunoSEQ multiplex PCR, while the TCRdb copy is restricted to in-frame clones and leaves out a portion. The table includes 45,000 to 60,000 clones, about four fifths detected once. What was sequenced was memory CD4+ T cells from blood. V gene TRBV29-1 combines with J gene TRBJ2-2; D possibly corresponds to TRBD1 (5 bases). The sequence derives from an adult in good health and CMV-seropositive. This chain's CDR3 is CSVDRGGTGELFF. The CDR3 region has the DNA TGCAGCGTTGATAGGGGCGGCACCGGGGAGCTGTTTTTT.